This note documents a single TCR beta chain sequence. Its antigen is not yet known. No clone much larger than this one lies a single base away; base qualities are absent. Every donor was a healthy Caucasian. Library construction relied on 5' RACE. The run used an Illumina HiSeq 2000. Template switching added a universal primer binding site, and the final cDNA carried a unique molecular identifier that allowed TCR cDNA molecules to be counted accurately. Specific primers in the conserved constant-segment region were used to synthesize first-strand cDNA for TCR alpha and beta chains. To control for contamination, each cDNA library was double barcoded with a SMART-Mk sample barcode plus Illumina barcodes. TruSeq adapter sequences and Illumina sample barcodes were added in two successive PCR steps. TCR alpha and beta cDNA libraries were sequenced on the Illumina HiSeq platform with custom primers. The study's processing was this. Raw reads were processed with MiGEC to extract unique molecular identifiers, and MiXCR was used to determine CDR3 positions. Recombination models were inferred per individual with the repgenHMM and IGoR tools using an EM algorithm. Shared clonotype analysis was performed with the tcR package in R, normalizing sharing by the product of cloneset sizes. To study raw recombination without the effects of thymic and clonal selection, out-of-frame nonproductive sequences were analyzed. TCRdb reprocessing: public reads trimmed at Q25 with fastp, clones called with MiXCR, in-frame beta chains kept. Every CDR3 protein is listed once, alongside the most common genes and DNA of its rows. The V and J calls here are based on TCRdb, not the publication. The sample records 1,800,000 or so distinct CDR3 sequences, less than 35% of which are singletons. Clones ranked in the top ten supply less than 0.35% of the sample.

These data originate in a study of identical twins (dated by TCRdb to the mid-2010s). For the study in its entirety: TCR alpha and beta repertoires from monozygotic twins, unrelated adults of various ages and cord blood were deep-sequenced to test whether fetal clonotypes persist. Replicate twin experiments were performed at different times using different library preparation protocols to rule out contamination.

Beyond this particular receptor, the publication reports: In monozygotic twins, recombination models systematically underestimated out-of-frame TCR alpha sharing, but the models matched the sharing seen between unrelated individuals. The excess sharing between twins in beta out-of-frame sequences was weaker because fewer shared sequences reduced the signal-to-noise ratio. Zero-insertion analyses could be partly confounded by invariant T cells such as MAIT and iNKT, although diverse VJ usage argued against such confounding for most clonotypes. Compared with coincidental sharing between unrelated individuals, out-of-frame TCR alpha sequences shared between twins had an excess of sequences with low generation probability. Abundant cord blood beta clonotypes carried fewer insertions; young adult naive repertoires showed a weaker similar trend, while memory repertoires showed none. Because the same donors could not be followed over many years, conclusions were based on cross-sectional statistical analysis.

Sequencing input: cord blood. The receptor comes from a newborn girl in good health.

The encoded CDR3 is CASTTGAYNEQFF. Here is the DNA: TGTGCCAGCACGACAGGGGCCTACAATGAGCAGTTCTTC. The chain is encoded by TRBV12-3 or TRBV12-4 joined to TRBJ2-1; 8 nucleotides in the junction match TRBD1. The CDR3 runs 13 amino acids, cysteine and phenylalanine included. Of the read, only the CDR3 DNA is kept; its 39 bases are in frame from base 1. At the junction V is shortened by 7 bases and J by 2 bases; bases outside the gene matches: 1.